The next 24 T cell receptor beta chains were all read from a single sample in a study of cytomegalovirus exposure and HLA in healthy donors. This PCR relied on a set of 60 Vbeta primers and 13 Jbeta primers. Profiling relied on immunoSEQ multiplex PCR, and the TCRdb table lists in-frame clones only, not all of them. The table records around 140,000 clones, 75% to 80% of them present only once. Sequencing was performed on PBMCs. All receptors derive from a male donor in good health and CMV-seronegative.

The gene calls are TRBV15 and TRBJ2-3; 11 bases match TRBD2. CDR3 length: 18 residues. With V trimmed by 5 bases and J by 1 base, 11 bases remained unmatched. Germline lookup yields CDR1 LNHNV and CDR2 YYDKDF (reference sequence). The CDR3 spells CATSPPGLAGGGTDTQYF. Written as DNA, the CDR3 is TGTGCCACCAGCCCACCCGGCCTAGCGGGGGGAGGCACAGATACGCAGTATTTT.

V is TRBV7-6 and J is TRBJ2-1; 9 bases fit TRBD1. V trimming: 5 bases; J trimming: 1 base; junction bases outside the gene matches: 3. Germline assignment: CDR1 SGHVS and CDR2 FNYEAQ. The CDR3 is made up of 15 amino acids. CDR3 in DNA: TGTGCCAGCAGCCGGACAGGGGAATCCTACAATGAGCAGTTCTTC. Translating it yields CASSRTGESYNEQFF.

V gene TRBV7-3 combines with J gene TRBJ1-2; 7 bases line up with TRBD1. This CDR3 has 15 residues. Germline loops: CDR1 SGHTA, CDR2 FQGTGA. V dropped 0 bases and J dropped 8; count of bases not matched to a gene: 9. The CDR3 is CASSLTPNRGTGYTF. CDR3 coding DNA: TGTGCCAGCAGCTTAACGCCGAACAGGGGTACGGGCTACACCTTC.

The chain carries TRBV11-3 and TRBJ2-1, with TRBD2 matching 9 bases. Germline CDR1 SGHNT, CDR2 YENEEA. The CDR3 has 17 amino acids. V shed 4 bases, J shed 0 bases, and the junction held 7 bases outside the gene matches. The CDR3 DNA is TGTGCCAGCAGCTCCCAAAAGACTAGCGGCTCCTACAATGAGCAGTTCTTC. The encoded protein is CASSSQKTSGSYNEQFF.

This chain joins TRBV29-1 and TRBJ2-5, with 7 bases lining up with TRBD1. The J segment lost 2 bases and the V segment lost 5 bases, leaving 8 bases of the junction unmatched. Germline V lookup: CDR1 SQVTM, CDR2 ANQGSEA. This CDR3 contains 14 residues. The CDR3, as DNA: TGCAGCGTTCGTCCCGGGACAGCTCAAGAGACCCAGTACTTC. This gives the protein CSVRPGTAQETQYF.

This chain uses TRBV6-4 with TRBJ2-3, with a possible D match to TRBD2 (6 bases). Germline V CDR1 and CDR2: MRHNA, SNTAGT. Deletions cut 2 bases from V and 3 bases from J, with 15 bases between. CDR3 length: 16 amino acids. The CDR3 sequence: CASSDPSGAGTDTQYF. The DNA of the CDR3 is TGTGCCAGCAGTGACCCCTCGGGAGCGGGTACAGATACGCAGTATTTT.

The genes are TRBV11-3 and TRBJ2-5; 7 nucleotides match TRBD1. V trimming: 1 base; J trimming: 6 bases; junction bases outside the gene matches: 14. This CDR3 region has 17 residues. CDR1 is SGHNT, CDR2 YENEEA, per germline. DNA of the CDR3: TGTGCCAGCAGCTTAGGGTGGGATAAGGGACAGATAAAGACCCAGTACTTC. Translation: CASSLGWDKGQIKTQYF.

V is TRBV6-6 and J is TRBJ2-7; D may be TRBD2 (6 bases). Germline CDR1 MNHNY, CDR2 SVGAGI (reference sequence). There are 14 residues in the CDR3. With 6 bases removed from V and 3 bases from J, the gap between germline ends came to 15 bases. CDR3 nucleotides: TGTGCCAGCAGCCCACCGGGACTCCACTACGAGCAGTACTTC. It specifies CASSPPGLHYEQYF.

The chain couples TRBV4-3 to TRBJ2-1, with TRBD1 matching over 7 bases. CDR3 length: 17 residues. The junction had 6 bases not matched to a gene; V was cut back by 1 base and J by 0 bases. CDR1 is LGHNA, CDR2 YSLEER, per germline. The CDR3 sequence: CASSQGGQAHSYNEQFF. CDR3 in DNA: TGCGCCAGCAGCCAAGGCGGACAGGCGCACTCCTACAATGAGCAGTTCTTC.

This chain uses TRBV20-1 with TRBJ1-2; 8 nucleotides match TRBD1. V gave up 1 base and J gave up 8 bases; unmatched junction bases: 0. From germline, CDR1 is DFQATT and CDR2 SNEGSKA (reference sequence). CDR3 length: 11 amino acids. CDR3 DNA: TGCAGTGCTAGAGGACAGGGGGGCTACACCTTC. It codes for CSARGQGGYTF.

The chain employs TRBV7-2 and TRBJ2-3, with a possible D match to TRBD2 (6 bases). V was shortened by 0 bases and J by 3 bases, with 13 bases between the two germline ends. CDR1 SGHTA and CDR2 FQGNSA come from the germline V gene. This CDR3 is 16 amino acids long. CDR3 protein: CASSLASGITTDTQYF. CDR3 nucleotide sequence: TGTGCCAGCAGCTTAGCTAGCGGCATAACGACAGATACGCAGTATTTT.

This sequence joins TRBV7-2 and TRBJ1-1, with TRBD1 identical over 8 bases. J lost 10 bases, V lost 2 bases, and 6 bases had no gene match. Germline V gives CDR1 SGHTA, CDR2 FQGNSA. There are 13 residues in the CDR3. The CDR3 DNA follows: TGTGCCAGCAGCTTACCTGGGACAGGAAGAGCTTTCTTT. It codes for CASSLPGTGRAFF. Drawing the rest from reference TRBV7-2 and TRBJ1-1, the complete variable domain is GAGVSQSPSNKVTEKGKDVELRCDPISGHTALYWYRQSLGQGLEFLIYFQGNSAPDKSGLPSDRFSAERTGGSVSTLTIQRTQQEDSAVYLCASSLPGTGRAFFGQGTRLTVV.

The V and J genes are TRBV19 and TRBJ1-5; tentative D call: TRBD1 (6 bases). The CDR3 loop spans 15 amino acids. Trimming shortened V by 5 bases and J by 0 bases, and 11 bases separated the two germline ends. Germline loops: CDR1 LNHDA, CDR2 SQIVND (reference sequence). The CDR3 DNA reads TGTGCCAGTAGTTTCCGACAGGATAGCAATCAGCCCCAGCATTTT. It translates to CASSFRQDSNQPQHF.

On this clone: Other DNA sequences from this sample encode an identical CDR3 as well. The chain joins TRBV6-1 to TRBJ1-3; possible D gene TRBD1, 6 bases. CDR3 length equals 15 residues. CDR1 is MNHNS and CDR2 is SASEGT in the germline V gene. Trimming pared 0 bases from V and 5 bases from J, leaving 11 bases between. CDR3 region: CASSEAFQGRNTIYF. DNA of the CDR3: TGTGCCAGCAGTGAAGCGTTCCAGGGGCGAAACACCATATATTTT.

This clone was observed a few times. The chain recombines TRBV7-9 with TRBJ1-1; D is unclear. Germline assignment: CDR1 SEHNR and CDR2 FQNEAQ (reference sequence). V gave up 5 bases and J gave up 1 base, with 11 bases separating them. The CDR3 length is 14 residues. In DNA form, the CDR3 reads TGTGCCAGCAGCCTCTTTAGAAGGAACACTGAAGCTTTCTTT. Protein product: CASSLFRRNTEAFF.

The chain uses TRBV2 and TRBJ2-3; 7 bases align to TRBD2. Germline values: CDR1 SNHLY, CDR2 FYNNEI. V gave up 4 bases and J gave up 1 base; unmatched junction bases: 8. The CDR3 consists of 16 residues. The CDR3, as DNA: TGTGCCAGCAGTGTGTCCCAGCGGGGCGGCACAGATACGCAGTATTTT. Its protein product is CASSVSQRGGTDTQYF.

V is TRBV25-1 and J is TRBJ1-6; 9 bases are shared with TRBD1. Trimming at V came to 4 bases and at J to 7 bases, leaving 5 bases not matched to a gene. Germline V gives CDR1 MGHDK, CDR2 SYGVNS. The CDR3 contains 15 residues. Written as DNA, the CDR3 is TGTGCCAGCAGTGGGACAGGGGTCGGAAATTCACCCCTCCACTTT. The encoded protein is CASSGTGVGNSPLHF.

V gene TRBV7-9 combines with J gene TRBJ2-2; possible D gene TRBD1, 5 bases. Germline CDR1 and CDR2: SEHNR and FQNEAQ (reference sequence). This CDR3 has 17 amino acids. V dropped 1 base and J dropped 2 bases, with 14 bases sitting between them. CDR3 loop: CASSLGGLTVNTGELFF. CDR3 DNA sequence: TGTGCCAGCAGCTTAGGGGGCCTGACAGTCAACACCGGGGAGCTGTTTTTT.

Turning to this clone: One end of the junction does not line up with germline, which may come from a read error. The rearrangement links TRBV18 to TRBJ2-4; 7 nucleotides match TRBD2. Germline CDR1 reads KGHSH; CDR2 reads LQKENI. The CDR3 runs to 18 residues. The CDR3: CASSPLPSSRLAKNSQYF. CDR3 in DNA: TGTGCCAGCTCACCGCTGCCTAGCTCCAGACTAGCCAAAAACAGTCAGTACTTC.

This chain uses TRBV4-3 with TRBJ2-2; D is possibly TRBD2 (6 bases). Trimming removed 0 bases at V and 4 bases at J, with 12 bases between. Germline-derived CDR1 and CDR2 are LGHNA and YSLEER. The CDR3 totals 16 residues. The CDR3, as DNA: TGCGCCAGCAGCCAAGATTGGCGGGAAACCACCGGGGAGCTGTTTTTT. Translation: CASSQDWRETTGELFF.

There are a few counts of this clone. This chain links TRBV19 with TRBJ1-4, with 8 positions matching TRBD1. The CDR3 has 14 residues. Germline V CDR1 and CDR2: LNHDA, SQIVND (reference sequence). The trim removed 3 bases at V and 6 bases at J, leaving 3 bases unmatched. This CDR3 is CASSIGQGYEKLFF. DNA for the CDR3: TGTGCCAGTAGTATTGGACAGGGATATGAAAAACTGTTTTTT.

This chain uses TRBV6-5 with TRBJ2-7; 8 bases fit TRBD2. The CDR3 runs 15 residues. Losses at the gene ends were 4 bases for V and 0 bases for J; bases not matched to a gene: 5. Germline V gene sequence: CDR1 MNHEY, CDR2 SVGAGI. DNA for the CDR3: TGTGCCAGCAGTTCTAGCGGGTCTAGCTCCTACGAGCAGTACTTC. This codes for CASSSSGSSSYEQYF.

A note on this clone: Relative to the germline gene, one junction end is altered; a read error may explain this. This CDR3 is CSSSFTGTSGRGEQFF. DNA of the CDR3: TGTTCCAGCAGCTTTACCGGGACTAGCGGGAGAGGTGAGCAGTTCTTC. This chain links TRBV7-3 with TRBJ2-1; 14 bases map to TRBD2. The CDR3 length is 16 residues. Germline lookup yields CDR1 SGHTA and CDR2 FQGTGA.

J is TRBJ2-5 and V is TRBV18, with 9 bases that match TRBD1. Unmatched junction bases numbered 6, after V lost 3 bases and J lost 4 bases. Germline lookup yields CDR1 KGHSH and CDR2 LQKENI. The CDR3 length is 15 residues. The CDR3 bases are TGTGCCAGCTCACCGAGGGGACAGGGAGGAGAGACCCAGTACTTC. The encoded protein is CASSPRGQGGETQYF.